The source of this TCR beta chain is a study of blood T cells in healthy people across ages. This CDR3 has 14 amino acids. V shed 6 bases and J 7 bases; nucleotides not matched to a gene: 9. CDR1 is MNHNS, CDR2 SASEGT, per germline. Primers used in a second PCR of about 6 to 11 cycles were a sample-barcoded 5' primer and a J-beta primer mix. TCRdb itself ran the 5' RACE reads through MiXCR, one entry per CDR3 protein. The repertoire holds hundreds of thousands of distinct CDR3 sequences, with more than 40% as singletons. This clonotype occurred a few times. The receptor comes from a woman aged 55-75 years in good health. The sample consisted of blood. The chain links TRBV6-1 to TRBJ1-5; TRBD1 matches 7 bases. The CDR3 reads CASRMTGNLQPQHF. The CDR3 DNA reads as TGTGCCAGCAGGATGACAGGGAACCTACAGCCCCAGCATTTT.